One sample yielded the 24 T cell receptor beta chains listed below, sequenced in a study of blood T cell repertoires in COVID-19 (dated by TCRdb to between 2020 and 2021). Library method: the immunoSEQ multiplex PCR assay. TCRdb limited this immuneACCESS table to in-frame rearrangements with V and J called. A share of clones is missing; checked studies link under half to unresolved V genes, and the rest is unexplained. In all, the sample holds tens of thousands of clones, and just over 90% of those were seen once. The biggest ten clones account for around 0.92% of the sample. Sequenced sample: peripheral blood. These receptors all stem from a male donor with active COVID-19.

This chain links TRBV19 with TRBJ1-1; TRBD1 agrees at 7 bases. The V gene's germline CDR1 is LNHDA and CDR2 SQIVND (reference sequence). The CDR3 length is 15 residues. The V segment lost 1 base and the J segment 4 bases; nucleotides outside the gene matches: 6. The DNA for the CDR3 is TGTGCCAGTAGTATAGCAGGGGGAGGTGGCACTGAAGCTTTCTTT. It is translated as CASSIAGGGGTEAFF.

The chain links TRBV19 to TRBJ1-1; 7 bases align to TRBD1. The CDR3 consists of 16 residues. CDR1 and CDR2 (germline): LNHDA, SQIVND (reference sequence). Losses at the gene ends were 1 base for V and 4 bases for J; bases not matched to a gene: 9. In DNA, the CDR3 is TGTGCCAGTAGTATAGGACAGGGTTATCGGAGCACTGAAGCTTTCTTT. Protein: CASSIGQGYRSTEAFF.

The gene calls are TRBV7-3 and TRBJ1-4, with D tentatively TRBD1 (6 bases). There are 19 residues in the CDR3. Per germline, CDR1 SGHTA and CDR2 FQGTGA. V was pared by 4 bases and J by 6 bases, with 27 bases between. The CDR3 DNA is TGTGCCAGCAGCTCCCCAGGGGCTATCATGTATTTTCTGCATGAAAAACTGTTTTTT. It translates to CASSSPGAIMYFLHEKLFF.

CDR3 in DNA: TGTGCCAGCAGCGTAGTGCGAGGCACTGAAGCTTTCTTT. It is translated as CASSVVRGTEAFF. The chain recombines TRBV9 with TRBJ1-1; unclear D gene. The CDR3 is 13 amino acids. Germline values: CDR1 SGDLS, CDR2 YYNGEE. The germline V and J ends were trimmed by 0 bases and 4 bases, with 7 bases remaining between them.

The rearrangement uses TRBV19 and TRBJ2-1, with a possible D match to TRBD2 (6 bases). The CDR3 consists of 14 residues. Trimming cost V 3 bases and J 10 bases, with 16 bases left between them. The germline V gene encodes CDR1 LNHDA and CDR2 SQIVND (reference sequence). The CDR3 nucleotides are TGTGCCAGTAGTATTGTTTCTAGCGCAATGGAGCAGTTCTTC. Residues: CASSIVSSAMEQFF. Combining the CDR3 with reference TRBV19 and TRBJ2-1 gives the whole variable domain DGGITQSPKYLFRKEGQNVTLSCEQNLNHDAMYWYRQDPGQGLRLIYYSQIVNDFQKGDIAEGYSVSREKKESFPLTVTSAQKNPTAFYLCASSIVSSAMEQFFGPGTRLTVL.

The rearrangement links TRBV7-2 to TRBJ2-2; TRBD2 matches at 11 bases. The CDR3 runs 17 residues. Per the germline V gene, CDR1 is SGHTA and CDR2 is FQGNSA. With 3 bases clipped from V and 0 bases from J, the junction kept 3 bases outside the gene matches. CDR3 DNA sequence: TGTGCCAGCAGCTTTAGCGGGGGGGCCGCGAACACCGGGGAGCTGTTTTTT. It is translated as CASSFSGGAANTGELFF.

V and J are TRBV7-2 and TRBJ2-1, with D hard to call. The CDR3 totals 14 residues. V lost 5 bases and J lost 0, with 8 bases in between. The germline CDR1 and CDR2 sequences are SGHTA and FQGNSA. CDR3 coding DNA: TGTGCCAGCAGCCTAGGGCACTCCTACAATGAGCAGTTCTTC. Amino acids: CASSLGHSYNEQFF.

This clone was observed a single time. The rearrangement joins TRBV5-1 to TRBJ2-6; TRBD2 is a possible D gene (6 bases). Germline V gene lookup returns CDR1 SGHRS and CDR2 YFSETQ. V was pared by 3 bases and J by 1 base, with 11 bases between. The CDR3 consists of 16 residues. CDR3 region: CASSWAGTSGANVLTF. The CDR3 DNA reads TGCGCCAGCAGCTGGGCAGGGACTTCTGGGGCCAACGTCCTGACTTTC.

This clone came up once. The chain recombines TRBV2 with TRBJ1-2, with D tentatively TRBD1 (5 bases). CDR1 and CDR2 (germline): SNHLY, FYNNEI. This CDR3 contains 13 residues. Trimming left V 6 bases short and J 4 bases short, with 12 bases between. The CDR3 nucleotides read TGTGCCAGCAGACGCCAGGGTATCTATGGCTACACCTTC. Amino acids: CASRRQGIYGYTF.

The genes are TRBV2 and TRBJ2-5, with 7 bases lining up with TRBD2. Germline-derived CDR1 and CDR2 are SNHLY and FYNNEI. CDR3 length: 13 residues. The V segment lost 5 bases and the J segment 5 bases; nucleotides outside the gene matches: 5. The CDR3 region has the DNA TGTGCCAGCAGTTATTGGGAGGGCGAGACCCAGTACTTC. Translated, it gives CASSYWEGETQYF.

The table lists this clone with a few counts. The chain links TRBV7-2 to TRBJ1-6; 7 bases are a match to TRBD1. Trimming removed 5 bases from V and 16 bases from J; junction bases left unmatched: 11. This CDR3 contains 13 residues. Germline V lookup: CDR1 SGHTA, CDR2 FQGNSA. The CDR3 nucleotides are TGTGCCAGCAGCCCGCAAGGGGGCCAGCTACTCCACTTT. It translates to CASSPQGGQLLHF.

The CDR3 DNA sequence: TGTGCCAGCAGTTTTCGCAATGAGCAGTTCTTC. Protein product: CASSFRNEQFF. V usage is TRBV27 and J usage is TRBJ2-1; D uncertain. Deletions cut 3 bases from V and 6 bases from J, with 3 bases between. The germline V gene has CDR1 MNHEY and CDR2 SMNVEV (reference sequence). There are 11 residues in the CDR3.

V usage is TRBV6-6 and J usage is TRBJ1-5; 12 bases agree with TRBD1. Germline-derived CDR1 and CDR2 are MNHNY and SVGAGI (reference sequence). The CDR3 extends over 13 amino acids. The J segment lost 11 bases and the V segment lost 11 bases, leaving 10 bases of the junction unmatched. The CDR3 spells CALGQGAGRAQHF. In nucleotides, the CDR3 is TGTGCCCTGGGACAGGGGGCAGGGAGGGCCCAGCATTTT.

The chain has TRBV6-2 or TRBV6-3 and TRBJ2-3; possibly TRBD1 for D (6 bases). V lost 2 bases and J 2 bases, leaving 11 bases between the germline ends. This CDR3 comprises 15 residues. Germline lookup yields CDR1 MNHEY and CDR2 SVGEGT. The CDR3 sequence is CASSYGYRDTDTQYF. The CDR3 DNA reads TGTGCCAGCAGTTACGGTTACAGGGACACAGATACGCAGTATTTT.

This clone turned up a few times. This chain connects TRBV2 to TRBJ2-1; TRBD2 agrees at 7 bases. The CDR3 spans 13 residues. V shed 8 bases, J shed 4 bases, and the junction held 5 bases outside the gene matches. Germline V gene lookup returns CDR1 SNHLY and CDR2 FYNNEI. CDR3 bases: TGTGCCAGCTGGGGGGGTACTTACAATGAGCAGTTCTTC. It codes for CASWGGTYNEQFF.

The chain links TRBV5-4 to TRBJ2-3; 7 bases are a match to TRBD1. Germline CDR1 SGHNT, CDR2 YYREEE (reference sequence). This CDR3 is 13 amino acids long. J was trimmed by 4 bases and V by 5 bases; bases with no gene match: 4. In nucleotides, the CDR3 is TGTGCCAGCAGGCGAGGGGGCGCAGATACGCAGTATTTT. It translates to CASRRGGADTQYF.

V and J are TRBV11-1 and TRBJ2-1; TRBD2 might be the D (7 bases). Germline loops: CDR1 SGHAT, CDR2 FQDESV (reference sequence). The germline V and J ends were trimmed by 0 bases and 13 bases, with 13 bases remaining between them. The CDR3 extends over 13 amino acids. The CDR3 DNA reads TGTGCCAGCAGCTTAGCGGGGGGGCCTCGACAGTTCTTC. Its translation: CASSLAGGPRQFF.

The chain has TRBV29-1 and TRBJ2-7; the match to TRBD1 covers 8 bases. Germline assignment: CDR1 SQVTM and CDR2 ANQGSEA. The V and J ends lost 7 bases and 0 bases, in that order; junction bases with no gene match: 11. CDR3 length: 15 residues. This CDR3 is CSARHGQGSSYEQYF. Here the CDR3 DNA reads TGCAGCGCTCGGCACGGACAGGGAAGCTCCTACGAGCAGTACTTC.

The V gene is TRBV6-5, the J gene TRBJ1-2; D perhaps matches TRBD1 (6 bases). Germline CDR1 and CDR2: MNHEY and SVGAGI. V shed 7 bases and J shed 8 bases, with 20 bases lying between them. There are 14 residues in the CDR3. For the CDR3, the DNA is TGTGCCAGCAACCCAGCGGGGGGCTCTAAGGGCTACACCTTC. Its translation: CASNPAGGSKGYTF.

The J gene is TRBJ1-2, the V gene TRBV4-3, with D hard to call. The CDR3 consists of 17 residues. The V gene lost 2 bases and the J gene lost 0 bases, with 16 bases spanning the gap. CDR1 is LGHNA, CDR2 YSLEER, per germline. CDR3: CASSQQLVPGANYGYTF. CDR3 DNA sequence: TGCGCCAGCAGCCAACAGCTAGTACCGGGAGCTAACTATGGCTACACCTTC.

In its sample, this clone was seen once. The rearrangement links TRBV12-3 or TRBV12-4 to TRBJ1-2; D gene unclear. CDR3 size: 12 residues. V lost 3 bases, J lost 4 bases, and 6 bases lay in between. As DNA, the CDR3 is TGTGCCAGCAGTTTTTCCCGCTATGGCTACACCTTC. Translating gives CASSFSRYGYTF.

DNA for the CDR3: TGTGCCATCAGGACAGGTGGGACCGGGGAGCTGTTTTTT. Its protein is CAIRTGGTGELFF. V usage is TRBV10-3 and J usage is TRBJ2-2; weak D call: TRBD1 (6 bases). The CDR3 covers 13 residues. V lost 6 bases, J lost 5 bases, and 10 bases lay in between. The germline V gene encodes CDR1 ENHRY and CDR2 SYGVKD.

The chain couples TRBV9 to TRBJ2-1; 13 nucleotides match TRBD2. There are 17 residues in the CDR3. With 3 bases clipped from V and 7 bases from J, the junction kept 10 bases outside the gene matches. The germline V gene encodes CDR1 SGDLS and CDR2 YYNGEE. The DNA of the CDR3 is TGTGCCAGCAGCGCAAGACCGGGACTAGCGGGGAGGAATGAGCAGTTCTTC. Its translation is CASSARPGLAGRNEQFF.

The chain employs TRBV5-1 and TRBJ2-2; 7 bases map to TRBD2. The CDR3 runs 15 residues. Unmatched junction bases numbered 13, after V lost 9 bases and J lost 5 bases. Per the germline V gene, CDR1 is SGHRS and CDR2 is YFSETQ. The CDR3 is CATAPRLATTGELFF. CDR3 bases: TGCGCCACCGCACCGAGACTAGCAACGACCGGGGAGCTGTTTTTT. Together with reference TRBV5-1 and TRBJ2-2, the CDR3 gives the full variable domain: KAGVTQTPRYLIKTRGQQVTLSCSPISGHRSVSWYQQTPGQGLQFLFEYFSETQRNKGNFPGRFSGRQFSNSRSEMNVSTLELGDSALYLCATAPRLATTGELFFGEGSRLTVL.